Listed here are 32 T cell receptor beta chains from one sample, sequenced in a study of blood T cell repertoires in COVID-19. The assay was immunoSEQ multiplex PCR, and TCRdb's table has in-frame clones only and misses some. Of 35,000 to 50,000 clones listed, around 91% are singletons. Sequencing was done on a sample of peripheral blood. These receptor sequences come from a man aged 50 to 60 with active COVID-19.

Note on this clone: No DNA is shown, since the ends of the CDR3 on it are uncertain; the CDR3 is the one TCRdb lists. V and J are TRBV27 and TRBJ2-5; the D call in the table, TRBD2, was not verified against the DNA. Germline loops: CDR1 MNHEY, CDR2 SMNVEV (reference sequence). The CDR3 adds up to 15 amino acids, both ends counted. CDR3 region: CASSSSGSGVATQYF.

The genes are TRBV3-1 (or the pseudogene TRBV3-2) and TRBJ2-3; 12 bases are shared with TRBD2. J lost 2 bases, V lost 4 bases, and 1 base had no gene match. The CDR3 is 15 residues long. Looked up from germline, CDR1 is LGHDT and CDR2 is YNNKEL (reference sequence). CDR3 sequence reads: CASSPSGGATDTQYF. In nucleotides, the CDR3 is TGTGCCAGCAGCCCTAGCGGGGGGGCCACAGATACGCAGTATTTT.

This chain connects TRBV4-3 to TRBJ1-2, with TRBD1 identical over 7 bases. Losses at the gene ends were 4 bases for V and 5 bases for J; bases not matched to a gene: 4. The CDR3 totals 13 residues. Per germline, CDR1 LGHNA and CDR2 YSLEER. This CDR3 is CASSLETGYGYTF. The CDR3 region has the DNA TGCGCCAGCAGCCTCGAGACAGGGTATGGCTACACCTTC.

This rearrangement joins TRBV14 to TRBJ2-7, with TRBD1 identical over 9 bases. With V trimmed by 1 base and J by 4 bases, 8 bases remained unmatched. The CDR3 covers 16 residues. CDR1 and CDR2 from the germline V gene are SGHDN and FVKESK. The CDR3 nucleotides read TGTGCCAGCAGCCAAGGACCTACAGGGGGCAGGTACGAGCAGTACTTC. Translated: CASSQGPTGGRYEQYF.

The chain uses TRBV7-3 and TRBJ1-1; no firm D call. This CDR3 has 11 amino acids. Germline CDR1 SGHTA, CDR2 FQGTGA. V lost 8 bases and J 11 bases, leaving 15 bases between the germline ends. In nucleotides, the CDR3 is TGTGCCAGCTCCGACGGGTTCGGCGCTTTCTTT. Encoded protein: CASSDGFGAFF.

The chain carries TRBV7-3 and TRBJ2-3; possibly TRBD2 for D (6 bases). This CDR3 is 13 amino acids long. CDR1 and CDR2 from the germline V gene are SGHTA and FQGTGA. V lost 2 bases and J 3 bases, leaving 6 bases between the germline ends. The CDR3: CASSLGGTDTQYF. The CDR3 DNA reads TGTGCCAGCAGCTTAGGGGGGACAGATACGCAGTATTTT.

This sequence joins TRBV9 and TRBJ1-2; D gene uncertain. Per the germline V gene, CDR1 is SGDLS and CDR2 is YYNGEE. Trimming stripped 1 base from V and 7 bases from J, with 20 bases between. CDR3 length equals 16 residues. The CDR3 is CASSVFSVAKEGGYTF. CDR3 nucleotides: TGTGCCAGCAGCGTATTTAGTGTGGCCAAGGAGGGTGGCTACACCTTC.

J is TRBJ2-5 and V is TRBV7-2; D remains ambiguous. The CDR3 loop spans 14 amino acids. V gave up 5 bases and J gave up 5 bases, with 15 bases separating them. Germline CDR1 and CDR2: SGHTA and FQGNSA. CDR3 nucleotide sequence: TGTGCCAGCAGCCCCGATTTGGCTTTGGAGACCCAGTACTTC. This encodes CASSPDLALETQYF.

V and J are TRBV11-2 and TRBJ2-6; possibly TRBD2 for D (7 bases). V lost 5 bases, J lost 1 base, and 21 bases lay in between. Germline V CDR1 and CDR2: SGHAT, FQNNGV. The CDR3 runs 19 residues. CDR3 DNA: TGTGCCAGCAGCAATAGTAGGGGGAGGGCCTTATCTGGGGCCAACGTCCTGACTTTC. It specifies CASSNSRGRALSGANVLTF.

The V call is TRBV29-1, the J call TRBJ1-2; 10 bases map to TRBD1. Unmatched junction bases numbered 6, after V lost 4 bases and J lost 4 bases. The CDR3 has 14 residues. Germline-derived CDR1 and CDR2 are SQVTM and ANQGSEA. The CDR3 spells CSVGDRGIFYGYTF. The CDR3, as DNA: TGCAGCGTTGGGGACAGGGGAATTTTCTATGGCTACACCTTC.

The CDR3 protein is CAWSSIDRGVAGANVLTF. The CDR3 bases are TGTGCCTGGAGTTCTATCGACAGGGGAGTCGCCGGGGCCAACGTCCTGACTTTC. The chain joins TRBV30 to TRBJ2-6; TRBD1 agrees at 8 bases. J was trimmed by 4 bases and V by 2 bases; bases with no gene match: 13. Germline assignment: CDR1 GTSNPN and CDR2 SVGIG (reference sequence). The CDR3 is made up of 18 amino acids.

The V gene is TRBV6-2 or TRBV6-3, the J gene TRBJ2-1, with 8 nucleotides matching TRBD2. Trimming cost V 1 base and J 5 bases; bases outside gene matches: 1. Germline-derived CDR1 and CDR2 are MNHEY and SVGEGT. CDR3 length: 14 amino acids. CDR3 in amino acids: CASSYFGGDNEQFF. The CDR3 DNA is TGTGCCAGCAGTTACTTCGGGGGGGACAATGAGCAGTTCTTC.

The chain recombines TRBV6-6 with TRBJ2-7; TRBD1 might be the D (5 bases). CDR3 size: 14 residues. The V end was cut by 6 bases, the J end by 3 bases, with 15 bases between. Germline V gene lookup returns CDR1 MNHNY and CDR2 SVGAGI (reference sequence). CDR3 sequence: CASRKGQNDYEQYF. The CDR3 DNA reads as TGTGCCAGCAGAAAGGGGCAGAATGACTACGAGCAGTACTTC.

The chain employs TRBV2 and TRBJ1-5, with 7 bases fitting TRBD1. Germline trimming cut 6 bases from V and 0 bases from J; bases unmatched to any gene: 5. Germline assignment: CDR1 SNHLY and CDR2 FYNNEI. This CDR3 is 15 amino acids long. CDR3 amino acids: CASRGTDASNQPQHF. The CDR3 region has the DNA TGTGCCAGCAGGGGGACAGACGCTAGCAATCAGCCCCAGCATTTT.

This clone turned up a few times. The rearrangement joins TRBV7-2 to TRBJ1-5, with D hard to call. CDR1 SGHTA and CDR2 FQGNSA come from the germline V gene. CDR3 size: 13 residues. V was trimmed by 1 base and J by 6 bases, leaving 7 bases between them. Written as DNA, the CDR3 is TGTGCCAGCAGCTTAGATTTGAGTCAGCCCCAGCATTTT. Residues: CASSLDLSQPQHF.

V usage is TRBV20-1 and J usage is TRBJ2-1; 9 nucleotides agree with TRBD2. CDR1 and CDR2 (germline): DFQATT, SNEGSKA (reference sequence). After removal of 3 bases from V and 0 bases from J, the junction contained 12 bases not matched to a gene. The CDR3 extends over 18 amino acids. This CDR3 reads CSASKRGVSTNSYNEQFF. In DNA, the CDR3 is TGCAGTGCTAGTAAGCGGGGGGTTTCCACCAACTCCTACAATGAGCAGTTCTTC.

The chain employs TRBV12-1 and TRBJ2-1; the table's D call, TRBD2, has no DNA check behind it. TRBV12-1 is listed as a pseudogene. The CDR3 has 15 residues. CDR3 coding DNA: TGTGCCAGCAGCTTTGGCGGGGTATCCTACAATGAGCAGTTCTTC. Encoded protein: CASSFGGVSYNEQFF.

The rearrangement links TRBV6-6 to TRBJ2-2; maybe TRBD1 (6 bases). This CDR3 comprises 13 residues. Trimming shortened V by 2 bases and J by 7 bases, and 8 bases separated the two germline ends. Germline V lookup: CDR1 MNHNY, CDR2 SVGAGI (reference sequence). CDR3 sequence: CASSYGRGGELFF. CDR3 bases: TGTGCCAGCAGTTACGGCAGGGGCGGGGAGCTGTTTTTT.

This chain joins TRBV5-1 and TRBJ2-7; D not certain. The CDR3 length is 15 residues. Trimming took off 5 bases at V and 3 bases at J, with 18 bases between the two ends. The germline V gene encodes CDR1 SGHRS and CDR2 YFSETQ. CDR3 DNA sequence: TGCGCCAGCAGAGGAGAAGAGACGGCAAGCTACGAGCAGTACTTC. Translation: CASRGEETASYEQYF.

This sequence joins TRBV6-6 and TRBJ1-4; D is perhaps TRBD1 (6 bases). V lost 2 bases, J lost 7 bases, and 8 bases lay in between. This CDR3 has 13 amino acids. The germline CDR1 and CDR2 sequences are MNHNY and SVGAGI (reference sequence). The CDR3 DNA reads TGTGCCAGCAGTTACACGACAGGTGAAAAACTGTTTTTT. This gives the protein CASSYTTGEKLFF.

CDR3 coding DNA: TGTGCCAGCAGTGAAATGGGGGGATATAGCAATCAGCCCCAGCATTTT. Residues: CASSEMGGYSNQPQHF. The chain employs TRBV6-1 and TRBJ1-5; possibly TRBD1 for D (5 bases). V was clipped by 2 bases and J by 0 bases, with 11 bases between them. CDR3 size: 16 residues. Germline V CDR1 and CDR2: MNHNS, SASEGT.

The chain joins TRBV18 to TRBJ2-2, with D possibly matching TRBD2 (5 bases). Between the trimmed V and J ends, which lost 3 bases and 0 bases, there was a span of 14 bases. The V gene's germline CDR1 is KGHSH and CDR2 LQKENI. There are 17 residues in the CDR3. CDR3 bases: TGTGCCAGCTCACCCATGACGGGAATCGCGAACACCGGGGAGCTGTTTTTT. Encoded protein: CASSPMTGIANTGELFF.

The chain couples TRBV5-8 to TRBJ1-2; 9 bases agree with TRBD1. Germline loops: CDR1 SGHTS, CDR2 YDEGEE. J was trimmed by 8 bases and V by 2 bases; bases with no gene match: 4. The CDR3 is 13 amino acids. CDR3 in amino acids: CASSFVTGGGYTF. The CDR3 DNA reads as TGTGCCAGCAGCTTCGTCACAGGGGGCGGCTACACCTTC.

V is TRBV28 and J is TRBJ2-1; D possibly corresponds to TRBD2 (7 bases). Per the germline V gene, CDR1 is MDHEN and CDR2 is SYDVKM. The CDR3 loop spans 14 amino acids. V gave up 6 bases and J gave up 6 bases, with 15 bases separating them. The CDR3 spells CASRRGGSANEQFF. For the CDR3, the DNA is TGTGCCAGCAGAAGGGGGGGTTCGGCCAATGAGCAGTTCTTC.

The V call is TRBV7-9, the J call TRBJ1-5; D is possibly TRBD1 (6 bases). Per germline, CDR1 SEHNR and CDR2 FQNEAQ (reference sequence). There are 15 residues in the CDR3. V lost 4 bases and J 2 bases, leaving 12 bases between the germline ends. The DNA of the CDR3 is TGTGCCAGCAGCTACGGGGGGGCCGGCAATCAGCCCCAGCATTTT. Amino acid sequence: CASSYGGAGNQPQHF.

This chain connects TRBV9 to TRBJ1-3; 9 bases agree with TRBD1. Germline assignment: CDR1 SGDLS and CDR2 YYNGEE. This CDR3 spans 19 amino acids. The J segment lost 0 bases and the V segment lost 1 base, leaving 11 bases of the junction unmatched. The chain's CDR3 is CASSVLGSGTGLSGNTIYF. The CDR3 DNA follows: TGTGCCAGCAGCGTACTCGGGAGCGGGACAGGGCTCTCTGGAAACACCATATATTTT.

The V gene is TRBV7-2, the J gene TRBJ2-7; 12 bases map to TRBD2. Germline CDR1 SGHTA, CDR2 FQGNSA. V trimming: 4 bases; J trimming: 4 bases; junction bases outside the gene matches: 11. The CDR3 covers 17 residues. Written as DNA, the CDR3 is TGTGCCAGCAGCTCCGACTCGACTAGCGGGGGAAGGTACGAGCAGTACTTC. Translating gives CASSSDSTSGGRYEQYF.

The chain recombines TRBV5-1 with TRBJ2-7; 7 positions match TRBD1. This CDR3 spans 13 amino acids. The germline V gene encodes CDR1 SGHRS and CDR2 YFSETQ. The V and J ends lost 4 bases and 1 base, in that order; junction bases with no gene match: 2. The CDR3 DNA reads TGCGCCAGCAGCCGGGGACAGTCCTACGAGCAGTACTTC. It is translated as CASSRGQSYEQYF.

The CDR3 bases are TGCGCCAGCAGCTTGGCTCCGAGGACACACACAGATACGCAGTATTTT. It codes for CASSLAPRTHTDTQYF. The chain links TRBV5-1 to TRBJ2-3; maybe TRBD1 (5 bases). The CDR3 runs 16 residues. Germline V gives CDR1 SGHRS, CDR2 YFSETQ. Trimming took off 0 bases at V and 2 bases at J, with 13 bases between the two ends.

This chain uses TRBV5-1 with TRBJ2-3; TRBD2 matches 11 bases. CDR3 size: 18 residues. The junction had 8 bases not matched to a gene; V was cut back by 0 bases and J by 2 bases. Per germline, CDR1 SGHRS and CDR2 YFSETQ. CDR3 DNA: TGCGCCAGCAGCTTGGGCCGGTCTAGCGGGGGGTTCACAGATACGCAGTATTTT. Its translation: CASSLGRSSGGFTDTQYF.

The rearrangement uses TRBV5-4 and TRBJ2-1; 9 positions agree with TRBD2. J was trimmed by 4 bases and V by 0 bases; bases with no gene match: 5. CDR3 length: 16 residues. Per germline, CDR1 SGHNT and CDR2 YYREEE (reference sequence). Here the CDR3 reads CASSLATSGGYNEQFF. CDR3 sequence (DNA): TGTGCCAGCAGCTTGGCCACGAGCGGGGGGTACAATGAGCAGTTCTTC.

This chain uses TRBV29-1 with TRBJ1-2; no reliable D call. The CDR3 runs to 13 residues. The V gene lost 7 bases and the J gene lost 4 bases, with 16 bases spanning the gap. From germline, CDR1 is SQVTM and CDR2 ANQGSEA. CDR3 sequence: CSALWEHPYGYTF. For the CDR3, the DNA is TGCAGCGCCCTCTGGGAGCATCCCTATGGCTACACCTTC.